The sequence of this T cell receptor beta chain was determined in a study of blood T cell repertoires in COVID-19. This study enrolled people aged about 18 to 100 from about two dozen US geographic areas. Either two negative PCRs, clearance, or symptom resolution qualified Cohort 3 donors as recovered. Only a few counts were recorded for this clone. Trimming left V 5 bases short and J 3 bases short, with 11 bases between. CDR1 and CDR2 (germline): SEHNR, FQNEAQ (reference sequence). The CDR3 is 14 residues long. Libraries were prepared by immunoSEQ multiplex PCR; TCRdb keeps only in-frame clonotypes and omits some of them. The sample holds a few hundred thousand clones, over 75% seen once.

The sample comprised PBMCs or T cells enriched from blood (not recorded which). V is TRBV7-9 and J is TRBJ1-3; D ambiguous. The receptor comes from a woman between 25 and 40 years old who had recovered from COVID-19. The DNA of the CDR3 is TGTGCCAGCAGCCCAGAGGCGGATGGAAACACCATATATTTT. This gives the protein CASSPEADGNTIYF.